The 22 T cell receptor beta chains given below trace back to one sample, sequenced in a study of early T cells in non-severe SARS-CoV-2 infection. TCRdb re-analysed the 5' RACE reads in MiXCR, keeping a single row per CDR3 protein. The sample includes about 80,000 distinct CDR3 sequences, over 4% of them seen just once. Sequenced here: whole blood, sampled at baseline. The receptors here all came from an adult who was a healthcare worker with PCR-confirmed SARS-CoV-2 infection or an uninfected control (not recorded which).

The sample holds many counts of this clonotype. The chain employs TRBV20-1 and TRBJ1-2, with 10 bases lining up with TRBD1. The CDR3 extends over 15 amino acids. Germline V CDR1 and CDR2: DFQATT, SNEGSKA (reference sequence). Trimming at V came to 1 base and at J to 2 bases, leaving 4 bases not matched to a gene. The CDR3 region is CSARVTGQGNYGYTF. The CDR3 DNA sequence: TGCAGTGCTAGAGTAACGGGACAGGGGAACTATGGCTACACCTTC.

A few counts support this clonotype. The chain recombines TRBV6-6 with TRBJ2-1; D is undetermined. The V end lost 2 bases, the J end lost 6 bases, and 8 bases lay between the germline ends. CDR3 length: 13 residues. Germline V gene sequence: CDR1 MNHNY, CDR2 SVGAGI (reference sequence). This CDR3 is CASSYEDPNEQFF. CDR3 nucleotide sequence: TGTGCCAGCAGTTACGAGGACCCCAATGAGCAGTTCTTC.

This clonotype was detected many times. V gene TRBV24-1 combines with J gene TRBJ1-2, with D maybe TRBD1 (6 bases). V gave up 5 bases and J gave up 4 bases, with 16 bases separating them. CDR1 is KGHDR and CDR2 is SFDVKD in the germline V gene. This CDR3 comprises 15 residues. DNA for the CDR3: TGTGCCACCAGTGGCCCTGAGGGGGATTCCTATGGCTACACCTTC. Protein product: CATSGPEGDSYGYTF.

This clonotype was seen at least ten times. This chain joins TRBV5-1 and TRBJ2-7; TRBD1 matches at 8 bases. V was clipped by 4 bases and J by 1 base; unmatched bases: 10. This CDR3 comprises 16 residues. Germline lookup yields CDR1 SGHRS and CDR2 YFSETQ. DNA of the CDR3: TGCGCCAGCAGCCTAACGACAGGGGTGCCTTCCTACGAGCAGTACTTC. Translation: CASSLTTGVPSYEQYF. The full variable domain, rest sourced from reference TRBV5-1 and TRBJ2-7, is KAGVTQTPRYLIKTRGQQVTLSCSPISGHRSVSWYQQTPGQGLQFLFEYFSETQRNKGNFPGRFSGRQFSNSRSEMNVSTLELGDSALYLCASSLTTGVPSYEQYFGPGTRLTVT.

The V call is TRBV4-1, the J call TRBJ2-7; D remains ambiguous. This CDR3 spans 15 amino acids. Germline-derived CDR1 and CDR2 are MGHRA and YSYEKL. The germline V and J ends were trimmed by 1 base and 5 bases, with 15 bases remaining between them. CDR3 nucleotide sequence: TGCGCCAGCAGCCAAGTCGCTATCGGTAGGAACGAGCAGTACTTC. Its translation: CASSQVAIGRNEQYF.

This clonotype has just a few counts. The CDR3 DNA reads TGTGCCAGCTCTCCGGGGAGGGGGCCCGCTGAAGCTTTCTTT. Amino acid sequence: CASSPGRGPAEAFF. V gene TRBV18 combines with J gene TRBJ1-1; 7 positions agree with TRBD1. This CDR3 is built from 14 residues. Germline V gene lookup returns CDR1 KGHSH and CDR2 LQKENI. Unmatched junction bases numbered 10, after V lost 6 bases and J lost 6 bases.

This chain joins TRBV29-1 and TRBJ1-2; 7 nucleotides agree with TRBD1. Unmatched junction bases numbered 10, after V lost 3 bases and J lost 6 bases. This CDR3 spans 14 amino acids. CDR1 is SQVTM, CDR2 ANQGSEA, per germline. CDR3 protein: CSVDLGRGQHGYTF. The CDR3 coding sequence is TGCAGCGTTGATTTGGGGAGGGGGCAGCATGGCTACACCTTC.

Ten or more counts support this clonotype. The rearrangement uses TRBV6-4 and TRBJ1-1; no definite D call. CDR1 and CDR2 from the germline V gene are MRHNA and SNTAGT. Trimming pared 4 bases from V and 4 bases from J, leaving 13 bases between. This CDR3 comprises 14 residues. The CDR3 sequence is CASSVSFGSTEAFF. DNA for the CDR3: TGTGCCAGCAGTGTCAGTTTCGGTAGCACTGAAGCTTTCTTT.

The chain is built from TRBV20-1 and TRBJ2-1, with D possibly being TRBD1 or TRBD2 (5 bases each). The germline gives CDR1 DFQATT, CDR2 SNEGSKA (reference sequence). V was trimmed by 6 bases and J by 0 bases, leaving 15 bases between them. The CDR3 has 15 amino acids. CDR3 DNA: TGCAGTGCCGCGAACGGGGCTAGCTCCTACAATGAGCAGTTCTTC. Protein: CSAANGASSYNEQFF.

This rearrangement joins TRBV7-9 to TRBJ2-5; D possibly corresponds to TRBD1 (6 bases). The V gene lost 5 bases and the J gene lost 1 base, with 11 bases spanning the gap. From germline, CDR1 is SEHNR and CDR2 FQNEAQ (reference sequence). The CDR3 is made up of 14 amino acids. The CDR3 region is CASSPRGFQETQYF. The CDR3 DNA reads TGTGCCAGCAGCCCCAGGGGTTTCCAAGAGACCCAGTACTTC.

This clonotype was seen only a few times. The V gene is TRBV10-1, the J gene TRBJ1-1; tentatively, D is TRBD1 (5 bases). V was pared by 6 bases and J by 5 bases, with 10 bases between. CDR1 and CDR2 (germline): WNHNN, SYGVQD (reference sequence). CDR3 length equals 12 residues. The CDR3 spells CASRGQETEAFF. The CDR3 bases are TGCGCCAGCAGGGGGCAGGAGACTGAAGCTTTCTTT.

This clonotype was observed many times. This sequence joins TRBV5-1 and TRBJ2-1, with 7 bases fitting TRBD1. The CDR3 is 15 residues long. The germline gives CDR1 SGHRS, CDR2 YFSETQ. V was pared by 4 bases and J by 3 bases, with 7 bases of the junction left unmatched. The CDR3 here is CASSTSGGDYNEQFF. The DNA for the CDR3 is TGCGCCAGCAGCACCTCAGGGGGAGACTACAATGAGCAGTTCTTC. Supplemented by reference TRBV5-1 and TRBJ2-1, the full variable domain reads KAGVTQTPRYLIKTRGQQVTLSCSPISGHRSVSWYQQTPGQGLQFLFEYFSETQRNKGNFPGRFSGRQFSNSRSEMNVSTLELGDSALYLCASSTSGGDYNEQFFGPGTRLTVL.

This clonotype was seen ten or more times. V usage is TRBV7-6 and J usage is TRBJ2-7; the D is unclear. The CDR3 is 15 residues long. Germline loops: CDR1 SGHVS, CDR2 FNYEAQ. Trimming pared 1 base from V and 2 bases from J, leaving 12 bases between. For the CDR3, the DNA is TGTGCCAGCAGCTTAGACACCAGGAATACCTACGAGCAGTACTTC. This encodes CASSLDTRNTYEQYF.

There are many counts of this clonotype. The V and J genes are TRBV30 and TRBJ2-2; D is ambiguous. Germline-derived CDR1 and CDR2 are GTSNPN and SVGIG (reference sequence). Trimming took 1 base from V and 1 from J, leaving 10 bases between them. The CDR3 is made up of 15 amino acids. CDR3 amino acids: CAWSADLKNTGELFF. CDR3 sequence (DNA): TGTGCCTGGAGTGCCGACTTAAAGAACACCGGGGAGCTGTTTTTT. Full variable domain (remainder filled in from reference TRBV30 and TRBJ2-2): SQTIHQWPATLVQPVGSPLSLECTVEGTSNPNLYWYRQAAGRGLQLLFYSVGIGQISSEVPQNLSASRPQDRQFILSSKKLLLSDSGFYLCAWSADLKNTGELFFGEGSRLTVL.

J is TRBJ2-3 and V is TRBV5-1, with 10 bases aligning to TRBD2. The CDR3 spans 16 residues. The trim removed 4 bases at V and 4 bases at J, leaving 9 bases unmatched. Germline V lookup: CDR1 SGHRS, CDR2 YFSETQ. The CDR3 region has the DNA TGCGCCAGCAGCCCGCGGACTAGCGGAGGGGCAGATACGCAGTATTTT. Its protein product is CASSPRTSGGADTQYF.

This clonotype was seen more than once but under ten times. The rearrangement links TRBV5-1 to TRBJ2-3; D remains unclear. Looked up from germline, CDR1 is SGHRS and CDR2 is YFSETQ. Trimming took off 3 bases at V and 5 bases at J, with 10 bases between the two ends. The CDR3 has 13 amino acids. CDR3 region: CASSSSSGDTQYF. The CDR3, as DNA: TGCGCCAGCAGCTCCTCCTCTGGAGATACGCAGTATTTT.

About this clonotype itself: It may be a read error: a sequence one base away is much more abundant. Because it lacks the conserved phenylalanine or tryptophan at the end, this CDR3 is likely a read error. The gene calls are TRBV19 and TRBJ2-1; D perhaps matches TRBD2 (5 bases). CDR3 length: 18 amino acids. Germline CDR1 and CDR2: LNHDA and SQIVND (reference sequence). The ends were cut back, 0 bases at V and 0 bases at J, with 15 bases in the middle. The CDR3 loop is CASSIDAPGLSSYNEQFI. The CDR3 region has the DNA TGTGCCAGTAGTATAGATGCCCCAGGACTCAGCTCCTACAATGAGCAGTTCATC.

There are many counts of this clonotype. This chain uses TRBV12-3 or TRBV12-4 with TRBJ2-1, with a tentative D call TRBD2 (5 bases). The CDR3 loop spans 14 amino acids. Trimming removed 4 bases from V and 6 bases from J, with 13 bases in between. Here the CDR3 DNA reads TGTGCCAGCAGTTCCCCCGGGGTACCCAATGAGCAGTTCTTC. Translated: CASSSPGVPNEQFF.

DNA for the CDR3: TGTGCCAGCAGCGCCCAGAATTACGAGCAGTACTTC. It codes for CASSAQNYEQYF. The rearrangement links TRBV11-2 to TRBJ2-7, with D hard to call. Germline assignment: CDR1 SGHAT and CDR2 FQNNGV. This CDR3 has 12 residues. V was shortened by 5 bases and J by 4 bases, with 9 bases between the two germline ends.

This clonotype was counted at least ten times. V is TRBV7-2 and J is TRBJ1-3; D is uncertain. The V end was cut by 2 bases, the J end by 4 bases, with 6 bases between. Germline lookup yields CDR1 SGHTA and CDR2 FQGNSA. The CDR3 spans 13 residues. The CDR3 nucleotides read TGTGCCAGCAGCTTACACGCGGGAAACACCATATATTTT. It yields the protein CASSLHAGNTIYF. Combining the CDR3 with reference TRBV7-2 and TRBJ1-3 gives the whole variable domain GAGVSQSPSNKVTEKGKDVELRCDPISGHTALYWYRQSLGQGLEFLIYFQGNSAPDKSGLPSDRFSAERTGGSVSTLTIQRTQQEDSAVYLCASSLHAGNTIYFGEGSWLTVV.

This clonotype was seen many times. The chain uses TRBV25-1 and TRBJ2-7; TRBD1 agrees at 7 bases. CDR3 length: 12 residues. Losses at the gene ends were 2 bases for V and 7 bases for J; bases not matched to a gene: 2. CDR1 and CDR2 from the germline V gene are MGHDK and SYGVNS. The CDR3 sequence: CASSEGQEEQYF. The CDR3 coding sequence is TGTGCCAGCAGTGAAGGACAGGAAGAGCAGTACTTC.

There are a few counts of this clonotype. This rearrangement joins TRBV27 to TRBJ1-1, with D possibly TRBD1 on 5 matching bases. The CDR3 totals 15 residues. Germline V gene lookup returns CDR1 MNHEY and CDR2 SMNVEV (reference sequence). V lost 4 bases to trimming and J lost 0 bases, with 12 bases between them. This CDR3 reads CASSSGGTMNTEAFF. CDR3 DNA: TGTGCCAGCAGTTCGGGCGGGACCATGAACACTGAAGCTTTCTTT.